A single sample is the source of the 19 T cell receptor beta chains below, sequenced in a study of control samples from healthy donors and cancer patients. Assay: immunoSEQ multiplex PCR; the TCRdb copy retains only in-frame clones and omits some. The sample shows 75,000 to 100,000 clones, around 88% of them seen only once. Specimen: blood. Every receptor here comes from a man aged 25 to 40 in good health.

This clone was seen only a few times. The chain has TRBV9 and TRBJ2-2, with a possible D match to TRBD1 (6 bases). Germline values: CDR1 SGDLS, CDR2 YYNGEE. V was clipped by 3 bases and J by 3 bases, with 15 bases between them. The CDR3 spans 16 residues. CDR3 in amino acids: CASSAGTGPDTGELFF. CDR3 DNA sequence: TGTGCCAGCAGCGCCGGAACAGGGCCCGACACCGGGGAGCTGTTTTTT.

The chain recombines TRBV5-1 with TRBJ1-1, with a possible D match to TRBD1 (6 bases). Trimming shortened V by 3 bases and J by 4 bases, and 13 bases separated the two germline ends. The CDR3 is made up of 14 amino acids. The germline gives CDR1 SGHRS, CDR2 YFSETQ. The CDR3 loop reads CASSSNGGPTEAFF. CDR3 sequence (DNA): TGCGCCAGCAGCTCAAACGGGGGCCCCACTGAAGCTTTCTTT. Full variable domain (outside the CDR3, taken from reference TRBV5-1 and TRBJ1-1): KAGVTQTPRYLIKTRGQQVTLSCSPISGHRSVSWYQQTPGQGLQFLFEYFSETQRNKGNFPGRFSGRQFSNSRSEMNVSTLELGDSALYLCASSSNGGPTEAFFGQGTRLTVV.

The chain employs TRBV6-2 or TRBV6-3 and TRBJ2-1; 9 positions match TRBD2. The CDR3 consists of 15 residues. Looked up from germline, CDR1 is MNHEY and CDR2 is SVGEGT. V dropped 6 bases and J dropped 9; count of bases not matched to a gene: 12. CDR3 loop: CASSLSVSGRFEQFF. The CDR3 DNA follows: TGTGCCAGCAGCTTATCGGTTAGCGGGAGATTTGAGCAGTTCTTC.

A single count supports this clone. This chain links TRBV15 with TRBJ1-6; 10 bases line up with TRBD1. The CDR3 length is 15 residues. Looked up from germline, CDR1 is LNHNV and CDR2 is YYDKDF (reference sequence). Trimming cost V 6 bases and J 9 bases; bases outside gene matches: 8. The CDR3 protein is CATSRDRGIASPLHF. The CDR3 DNA follows: TGTGCCACCAGTCGGGACAGGGGTATTGCTTCACCCCTCCACTTT.

This chain links TRBV4-1 with TRBJ2-5; TRBD2 matches at 11 bases. This CDR3 spans 15 amino acids. V lost 0 bases and J lost 5; bases outside the gene matches: 2. Germline V gene data show CDR1 as MGHRA and CDR2 as YSYEKL. CDR3 residues: CASSQETSGMETQYF. As DNA, the CDR3 is TGCGCCAGCAGCCAAGAGACTAGCGGGATGGAGACCCAGTACTTC.

The rearrangement joins TRBV6-2 or TRBV6-3 to TRBJ2-1, with D tentatively TRBD1 or TRBD2 (5 bases each). This CDR3 has 13 residues. The V gene's germline CDR1 is MNHEY and CDR2 SVGEGT. V dropped 5 bases and J dropped 9 bases, with 14 bases sitting between them. This chain's CDR3 is CASSPAGDGEQFF. DNA of the CDR3: TGTGCCAGCAGTCCCGCCGGGGACGGTGAGCAGTTCTTC.

V usage is TRBV10-1 and J usage is TRBJ2-5; 13 bases map to TRBD2. Germline loops: CDR1 WNHNN, CDR2 SYGVQD (reference sequence). V dropped 5 bases and J dropped 5; count of bases not matched to a gene: 8. CDR3 size: 16 residues. CDR3 residues: CASSTGLAGVTETQYF. CDR3 nucleotides: TGCGCCAGCAGTACAGGACTAGCGGGAGTCACCGAGACCCAGTACTTC.

The rearrangement uses TRBV10-3 and TRBJ2-7, with 11 bases lining up with TRBD1. J gave up 4 bases and V 6 bases, and 5 bases lay outside the gene matches. Looked up from germline, CDR1 is ENHRY and CDR2 is SYGVKD. CDR3 length: 14 residues. CDR3 sequence reads: CAISRDRGTYEQYF. CDR3 DNA: TGTGCCATCAGCCGGGACAGGGGGACTTACGAGCAGTACTTC.

This chain links TRBV7-9 with TRBJ1-1; no clear D gene. Germline CDR1 SEHNR, CDR2 FQNEAQ (reference sequence). This CDR3 spans 16 amino acids. V lost 5 bases and J 1 base, leaving 17 bases between the germline ends. CDR3 sequence: CASSPPVLSPNTEAFF. The CDR3 DNA reads as TGTGCCAGCAGCCCCCCGGTTCTTTCTCCGAACACTGAAGCTTTCTTT.

This rearrangement joins TRBV5-4 to TRBJ2-3; D remains ambiguous. Per the germline V gene, CDR1 is SGHNT and CDR2 is YYREEE (reference sequence). Deletions cut 3 bases from V and 3 bases from J, with 5 bases between. The CDR3 runs to 12 residues. The CDR3 is CASSSTTDTQYF. The CDR3 region has the DNA TGTGCCAGCAGCTCCACTACAGATACGCAGTATTTT.

V gene TRBV27 combines with J gene TRBJ1-2; tentatively, D is TRBD1 (5 bases). Germline V gives CDR1 MNHEY, CDR2 SMNVEV (reference sequence). Trimming cost V 3 bases and J 4 bases, with 9 bases left between them. The CDR3 totals 13 residues. The CDR3 DNA reads TGTGCCAGCAGTTTTGGGGCTGGCTATGGCTACACCTTC. Translating it yields CASSFGAGYGYTF.

The chain couples TRBV7-2 to TRBJ2-7; 9 bases align to TRBD1. Trimming took 5 bases from V and 4 from J; bases not matched to a gene: 9. CDR1 and CDR2 from the germline V gene are SGHTA and FQGNSA. This CDR3 comprises 15 residues. CDR3 sequence reads: CASSDTGTGIYEQYF. CDR3 DNA sequence: TGTGCCAGCAGCGATACCGGGACAGGGATTTACGAGCAGTACTTC.

This chain joins TRBV6-6 and TRBJ2-7; D may be TRBD1 or TRBD2 (5 bases each). V lost 6 bases and J lost 3, with 18 bases in between. Germline CDR1 reads MNHNY; CDR2 reads SVGAGI (reference sequence). The CDR3 covers 15 residues. The CDR3 here is CASSAARGRLYEQYF. CDR3 coding DNA: TGTGCCAGCAGCGCCGCACGGGGCCGACTCTACGAGCAGTACTTC.

The rearrangement joins TRBV4-1 to TRBJ1-2; TRBD1 is a possible D gene (5 bases). The germline V gene encodes CDR1 MGHRA and CDR2 YSYEKL. V shed 3 bases and J shed 4 bases, with 9 bases lying between them. This CDR3 is built from 13 residues. CDR3 nucleotide sequence: TGCGCCAGCAGCCAGGTTACAGGCTATGGCTACACCTTC. It codes for CASSQVTGYGYTF.

This chain joins TRBV27 and TRBJ1-2; 9 bases align to TRBD1. This CDR3 contains 16 residues. Trimming at V came to 0 bases and at J to 5 bases, leaving 7 bases not matched to a gene. Germline CDR1 is MNHEY and CDR2 is SMNVEV (reference sequence). The chain's CDR3 is CASSLSTGGVGYGYTF. The CDR3 DNA is TGTGCCAGCAGTTTATCTACAGGGGGCGTAGGATATGGCTACACCTTC.

This sequence joins TRBV7-9 and TRBJ1-1, with 8 bases matching TRBD1. The CDR3 sequence is 15 residues long. Per germline, CDR1 SEHNR and CDR2 FQNEAQ (reference sequence). Trimming at V came to 5 bases and at J to 3 bases, leaving 8 bases not matched to a gene. The CDR3 DNA follows: TGTGCCAGCAGCACTTCAGGGGGCGAGTACACTGAAGCTTTCTTT. Translated, it gives CASSTSGGEYTEAFF.

This chain links TRBV2 with TRBJ2-7; either TRBD1 or TRBD2 may supply D (5 bases each). CDR1 is SNHLY and CDR2 is FYNNEI in the germline V gene. Trimming cost V 7 bases and J 3 bases, with 16 bases left between them. The CDR3 spans 14 residues. The CDR3 DNA is TGTGCCAGCAACCCCACCGGGACGGGCTACGAGCAGTACTTC. Translated, it gives CASNPTGTGYEQYF.

This clone was seen a single time. The genes are TRBV7-3 and TRBJ2-7; D may be TRBD1 (6 bases). This CDR3 region has 14 residues. Per the germline V gene, CDR1 is SGHTA and CDR2 is FQGTGA. The V end was cut by 3 bases, the J end by 1 base, with 10 bases between. This chain's CDR3 is CASSLNRESYEQYF. CDR3 nucleotides: TGTGCCAGCAGCTTGAACAGGGAATCCTACGAGCAGTACTTC.

This chain joins TRBV16 and TRBJ2-2; D unresolved. The CDR3 is made up of 14 amino acids. V lost 2 bases, J lost 6 bases, and 10 bases lay in between. Germline CDR1 reads KGHSY; CDR2 reads FQNENV. CDR3 coding DNA: TGTGCCAGCAGCCAAACCAACCAGGCCGGGGAGCTGTTTTTT. Translation: CASSQTNQAGELFF.